These 19 T cell receptor beta chains share one sample of origin, sequenced in a study of cytomegalovirus exposure and HLA in healthy donors. A multiplex PCR was run with 60 Vbeta primers and 13 Jbeta primers. Some clones are missing from TCRdb's copy, which holds only in-frame ones; the method was immunoSEQ multiplex PCR. Here the sample spans under 130,000 clones, over 60% being singletons. The material sequenced was PBMCs. These receptors were obtained from a female donor in good health and CMV-seropositive.

J is TRBJ2-6 and V is TRBV27; possibly TRBD1 for D (6 bases). CDR1 and CDR2 from the germline V gene are MNHEY and SMNVEV (reference sequence). Trimming took off 2 bases at V and 4 bases at J, with 9 bases between the two ends. The CDR3 loop spans 15 amino acids. Written as DNA, the CDR3 is TGTGCCAGCAGTTTACTTGGACAGGGGGCCAACGTCCTGACTTTC. This gives the protein CASSLLGQGANVLTF.

This clone was counted only a few times. The chain recombines TRBV25-1 with TRBJ1-2, with 8 positions matching TRBD1. Trimming removed 7 bases from V and 8 bases from J; junction bases left unmatched: 9. The CDR3 has 13 residues. The germline V gene has CDR1 MGHDK and CDR2 SYGVNS. Here the CDR3 reads CASKQTGDGGYTF. For the CDR3, the DNA is TGTGCCAGCAAACAGACAGGGGACGGGGGCTACACCTTC.

This sequence joins TRBV2 and TRBJ1-2; no reliable D call. In germline, CDR1 is SNHLY, CDR2 FYNNEI. The CDR3 spans 14 residues. V lost 5 bases to trimming and J lost 2 bases, with 12 bases between them. DNA of the CDR3: TGTGCCAGCAGTTCGGAGGGCATCAACTATGGCTACACCTTC. Amino acids: CASSSEGINYGYTF.

In this sample, this clone turned up once. The genes are TRBV5-1 and TRBJ1-3; 8 bases are shared with TRBD1. The CDR3 contains 15 residues. Germline assignment: CDR1 SGHRS and CDR2 YFSETQ. V gave up 3 bases and J gave up 4 bases; unmatched junction bases: 6. CDR3 region: CASSSQGDRGNTIYF. CDR3 coding DNA: TGCGCCAGCAGCTCACAGGGGGATCGCGGAAACACCATATATTTT.

V gene TRBV7-9 combines with J gene TRBJ2-7, with TRBD1 as a possible D gene (5 bases). V lost 5 bases and J lost 6, with 8 bases in between. Germline V gene data show CDR1 as SEHNR and CDR2 as FQNEAQ (reference sequence). This CDR3 contains 11 residues. The CDR3 bases are TGTGCCAGCAGCCGACAGACCGAGCAGTACTTC. Its protein is CASSRQTEQYF.

J is TRBJ2-5 and V is TRBV29-1; no clear D. The length of the CDR3 is 10 residues. Germline values: CDR1 SQVTM, CDR2 ANQGSEA. Between the trimmed V and J ends, which lost 6 bases and 5 bases, there was a span of 7 bases. The CDR3 is CSVGVETQYF. DNA for the CDR3: TGCAGCGTAGGAGTCGAGACCCAGTACTTC.

The chain has TRBV14 and TRBJ2-3, with D possibly being TRBD2 (7 bases). There are 12 residues in the CDR3. The germline V gene has CDR1 SGHDN and CDR2 FVKESK. V was shortened by 4 bases and J by 8 bases, with 10 bases between the two germline ends. CDR3 residues: CASSPGGVTQYF. The CDR3 DNA sequence: TGTGCCAGCAGCCCGGGGGGCGTTACGCAGTATTTT.

The rearrangement uses TRBV5-8 and TRBJ2-4, with 12 bases that match TRBD2. The CDR3 length is 16 residues. V was clipped by 4 bases and J by 7 bases; unmatched bases: 9. Germline lookup yields CDR1 SGHTS and CDR2 YDEGEE. The CDR3 loop reads CASSRKTSGSRNIQYF. CDR3 in DNA: TGTGCCAGCAGCCGTAAGACTAGCGGGAGTAGGAACATTCAGTACTTC.

The V gene is TRBV4-2, the J gene TRBJ2-5, with 10 bases identical to TRBD2. The CDR3 contains 15 residues. The junction had 2 bases not matched to a gene; V was cut back by 0 bases and J by 4 bases. Germline CDR1 and CDR2: LGHNA and YNFKEQ. Here the CDR3 reads CASSQEAGGPETQYF. Here the CDR3 DNA reads TGTGCCAGCAGCCAAGAAGCGGGGGGGCCAGAGACCCAGTACTTC.

The gene calls are TRBV6-5 and TRBJ2-7; a possible D gene is TRBD2 (6 bases). The CDR3 loop spans 15 amino acids. Germline V gene lookup returns CDR1 MNHEY and CDR2 SVGAGI. Trimming removed 2 bases at V and 0 bases at J, with 11 bases between. In DNA form, the CDR3 reads TGTGCCAGCAGTTACCCGGGACTGCTCTCCTACGAGCAGTACTTC. This translates into CASSYPGLLSYEQYF.

The V call is TRBV4-2, the J call TRBJ1-1; possible D gene TRBD1, 6 bases. The CDR3 consists of 15 residues. Trimming took 0 bases from V and 1 from J, leaving 9 bases between them. Germline CDR1 LGHNA, CDR2 YNFKEQ. CDR3 in amino acids: CASSQDQGRNTEAFF. CDR3 bases: TGTGCCAGCAGCCAAGATCAGGGGAGGAACACTGAAGCTTTCTTT.

The chain recombines TRBV6-1 with TRBJ1-5; maybe TRBD1 (6 bases). The germline CDR1 and CDR2 sequences are MNHNS and SASEGT. The V and J ends lost 5 bases and 7 bases respectively, with 15 bases between them. This CDR3 region has 14 residues. The CDR3 DNA reads as TGTGCCAGCAGTACTCTACAGGGTTACCAGCCCCAGCATTTT. Its translation: CASSTLQGYQPQHF.

This clone was seen only once. The chain uses TRBV10-1 and TRBJ1-5; D may be TRBD1 (5 bases). This CDR3 is 14 amino acids long. V was trimmed by 0 bases and J by 5 bases, leaving 8 bases between them. Per germline, CDR1 WNHNN and CDR2 SYGVQD (reference sequence). CDR3 residues: CASSESIGDQPQHF. The DNA for the CDR3 is TGCGCCAGCAGTGAGTCGATAGGGGATCAGCCCCAGCATTTT.

V usage is TRBV9 and J usage is TRBJ2-5; D unclear. This CDR3 is 13 amino acids long. The V gene lost 0 bases and the J gene lost 2 bases, with 5 bases spanning the gap. Germline CDR1 and CDR2: SGDLS and YYNGEE. Here the CDR3 reads CASSVGQQETQYF. CDR3 DNA: TGTGCCAGCAGCGTAGGGCAGCAAGAGACCCAGTACTTC.

The chain combines TRBV6-1 with TRBJ1-1; D gene unclear. The germline gives CDR1 MNHNS, CDR2 SASEGT. Trimming stripped 2 bases from V and 3 bases from J, with 16 bases between. This CDR3 has 16 amino acids. The CDR3 loop reads CASSENIAGSDTEAFF. The CDR3 coding sequence is TGTGCCAGCAGTGAAAATATTGCAGGTTCGGACACTGAAGCTTTCTTT.

The chain recombines TRBV19 with TRBJ1-2; 7 bases map to TRBD1. Germline V gene lookup returns CDR1 LNHDA and CDR2 SQIVND (reference sequence). V gave up 5 bases and J gave up 7 bases; unmatched junction bases: 10. This CDR3 is 14 amino acids long. The CDR3 bases are TGTGCCAGTAGTGCACAGGGGAAGCTTGGTGGCTACACCTTC. Its translation: CASSAQGKLGGYTF.

This clone was seen a handful of times. The genes are TRBV7-2 and TRBJ1-1; no reliable D call. Deletions cut 5 bases from V and 0 bases from J, with 13 bases between. CDR1 and CDR2 (germline): SGHTA, FQGNSA. The CDR3 runs to 15 residues. The CDR3 here is CASSPTRVLNTEAFF. The CDR3 DNA is TGTGCCAGCAGCCCGACCCGGGTTCTGAACACTGAAGCTTTCTTT.

This chain connects TRBV6-6 to TRBJ1-6; TRBD1 aligns across 7 bases. Trimming cost V 10 bases and J 7 bases; bases outside gene matches: 16. Germline assignment: CDR1 MNHNY and CDR2 SVGAGI (reference sequence). CDR3 length equals 16 residues. The CDR3 region is CATRNGQDISNSPLHF. The CDR3 DNA sequence: TGTGCCACCAGGAACGGACAGGACATCTCCAATTCACCCCTCCACTTT.

This chain connects TRBV6-1 to TRBJ1-1; D remains unclear. There are 14 residues in the CDR3. V gave up 7 bases and J gave up 4 bases, with 16 bases separating them. Germline V gene lookup returns CDR1 MNHNS and CDR2 SASEGT. The CDR3 nucleotides are TGTGCCAGCAAACGACGGGAGGGAGGCACTGAAGCTTTCTTT. Amino acids: CASKRREGGTEAFF.